One sample yielded the 19 T cell receptor beta chains listed below, sequenced in a study of glioma-infiltrating T cells. TCR alpha and beta CDR3 regions were amplified from RNA using iRepertoire nested multiplex PCR. TCRdb re-analysed the multiplex PCR reads in MiXCR, keeping a single row per CDR3 protein. The table shows about 200,000 distinct CDR3 sequences, with 30% to 40% occurring only once. Sequencing was performed on glioma tissue, nonneoplastic brain tissue, or PBMCs (not recorded which). The receptors were sampled from a human donor with low-grade glioma or glioblastoma, undergoing nonglioma brain surgery, or in good health (not recorded which).

The sample holds one count of this clonotype. A single base separates this from a much larger clone, so it may be a read error. The rearrangement links TRBV7-9 to TRBJ2-3; D gene ambiguous. This CDR3 region has 13 residues. V was shortened by 5 bases and J by 10 bases, with 16 bases between the two germline ends. Germline CDR1 SEHNR, CDR2 FQNEAQ (reference sequence). CDR3 in DNA: TGTGCCAGCAGCCTTTCCCAGGATGGCCCGCAGTATTTT. Protein: CASSLSQDGPQYF.

This clonotype showed up just a few times. The V gene is TRBV29-1, the J gene TRBJ1-4; perhaps TRBD1 as D (6 bases). Germline V gene sequence: CDR1 SQVTM, CDR2 ANQGSEA. Trimming removed 0 bases from V and 8 bases from J, with 16 bases in between. The CDR3 consists of 15 residues. CDR3 protein: CSVEDTRGAGEKLFF. The CDR3 nucleotides read TGCAGCGTTGAAGATACCCGGGGGGCTGGAGAAAAACTGTTTTTT.

This clonotype came up many times. The rearrangement links TRBV6-1 to TRBJ2-1; D could derive from TRBD1 or TRBD2 (5 bases each). Trimming left V 0 bases short and J 0 bases short, with 12 bases between. Germline V CDR1 and CDR2: MNHNS, SASEGT. The CDR3 extends over 17 amino acids. DNA for the CDR3: TGTGCCAGCAGTGAAGCGACCGGGACCCGCTCCTACAATGAGCAGTTCTTC. As protein: CASSEATGTRSYNEQFF.

The chain recombines TRBV6-1 with TRBJ2-3; D uncertain. Germline V gene data show CDR1 as MNHNS and CDR2 as SASEGT. CDR3 length equals 15 residues. The V end lost 6 bases, the J end lost 0 bases, and 13 bases lay between the germline ends. The CDR3 spells CASSQDMGSTDTQYF. Written as DNA, the CDR3 is TGTGCCAGCAGCCAAGACATGGGTAGCACAGATACGCAGTATTTT.

This clonotype was observed at least ten times. The chain links TRBV4-3 to TRBJ2-3; TRBD1 matches 8 bases. The CDR3 loop spans 15 amino acids. Germline lookup yields CDR1 LGHNA and CDR2 YSLEER. V lost 0 bases to trimming and J lost 4 bases; unmatched junction nucleotides: 3. CDR3 region: CASSQEAGGPDTQYF. CDR3 sequence (DNA): TGCGCCAGCAGCCAAGAGGCAGGGGGCCCAGATACGCAGTATTTT.

The J gene is TRBJ1-5, the V gene TRBV19; no clear D gene. The CDR3 consists of 13 residues. Between the trimmed V and J ends, which lost 3 bases and 5 bases, there was a span of 8 bases. Germline values: CDR1 LNHDA, CDR2 SQIVND (reference sequence). This chain's CDR3 is CASSISYYQPQHF. DNA of the CDR3: TGTGCCAGTAGTATCTCCTACTATCAGCCCCAGCATTTT.

This clonotype was observed a single time. As the CDR3 is not closed by the conserved phenylalanine or tryptophan, this likely results from a read error. This rearrangement joins TRBV6-5 to TRBJ1-6; D may be TRBD1 (6 bases). The CDR3 length is 16 residues. Germline-derived CDR1 and CDR2 are MNHEY and SVGAGI. Trimming removed 4 bases from V and 7 bases from J, with 17 bases in between. The CDR3 DNA follows: TGTGCCAGCAGTTCATTGTCCGGACAGACGAATTCACCCCTCCACCTT. It specifies CASSSLSGQTNSPLHL.

This clonotype was detected many times. The chain links TRBV7-2 to TRBJ1-5, with a possible D match to TRBD1 (5 bases). Deletions cut 6 bases from V and 3 bases from J, with 12 bases between. The CDR3 is 14 residues long. CDR1 and CDR2 (germline): SGHTA, FQGNSA. CDR3 in amino acids: CASSWGGSNQPQHF. The CDR3 coding sequence is TGTGCCAGCAGTTGGGGGGGGTCCAATCAGCCCCAGCATTTT.

The chain links TRBV24-1 to TRBJ2-5; a possible D gene is TRBD1 (5 bases). Per germline, CDR1 KGHDR and CDR2 SFDVKD. Trimming cost V 1 base and J 11 bases, with 22 bases left between them. There are 16 residues in the CDR3. The CDR3 nucleotides read TGTGCCACCAGTGATTTTAGTCAAAAGGGGTACAATGAGCAGTACTTC. Amino acids: CATSDFSQKGYNEQYF.

This clonotype came up many times. This chain joins TRBV4-3 and TRBJ1-1; D uncertain. V lost 3 bases and J 1 base, leaving 9 bases between the germline ends. Germline V gene lookup returns CDR1 LGHNA and CDR2 YSLEER. This CDR3 has 14 amino acids. The chain's CDR3 is CASSHLTTNTEAFF. CDR3 nucleotide sequence: TGCGCCAGCAGCCATCTAACAACGAACACTGAAGCTTTCTTT.

V and J are TRBV20-1 and TRBJ2-7, with TRBD1 as a possible D gene (5 bases). Per the germline V gene, CDR1 is DFQATT and CDR2 is SNEGSKA (reference sequence). The CDR3 covers 13 residues. The V end was cut by 4 bases, the J end by 0 bases, with 10 bases between. CDR3 region: CSANLQDSYEQYF. CDR3 DNA sequence: TGCAGTGCTAACCTACAGGACTCCTACGAGCAGTACTTC.

This clonotype was seen repeatedly, ten times or more. This CDR3 is CSARDLRGRSTGELFF. CDR3 DNA sequence: TGCAGTGCTAGAGATTTGCGAGGGAGGAGCACCGGGGAGCTGTTTTTT. The rearrangement links TRBV20-1 to TRBJ2-2; weak D call: TRBD2 (6 bases). CDR1 and CDR2 (germline): DFQATT, SNEGSKA (reference sequence). V shed 0 bases and J shed 4 bases, with 15 bases lying between them. This CDR3 comprises 16 residues.

This clonotype was recorded many times. The rearrangement joins TRBV7-2 to TRBJ2-7; D tentatively fits TRBD1 or TRBD2 (6 bases each). The germline gives CDR1 SGHTA, CDR2 FQGNSA. Deletions cut 5 bases from V and 0 bases from J, with 14 bases between. CDR3 length: 15 amino acids. The CDR3 sequence is CASSPLGGDSYEQYF. CDR3 in DNA: TGTGCCAGCAGCCCCCTGGGGGGCGACTCCTACGAGCAGTACTTC.

This clonotype was counted at least ten times. The chain recombines TRBV20-1 with TRBJ2-1; D is perhaps TRBD1 (5 bases). Germline CDR1 DFQATT, CDR2 SNEGSKA (reference sequence). This CDR3 region has 14 residues. The V end lost 3 bases, the J end lost 0 bases, and 9 bases lay between the germline ends. For the CDR3, the DNA is TGCAGTGCTAGCCCCGACAGCTCCTACAATGAGCAGTTCTTC. This codes for CSASPDSSYNEQFF.

The chain recombines TRBV13 with TRBJ2-3; D not certain. CDR1 is PRHDT, CDR2 FYEKMQ, per germline (reference sequence). Trimming pared 3 bases from V and 2 bases from J, leaving 12 bases between. This CDR3 region has 15 residues. This CDR3 reads CASSFWKGLTDTQYF. The CDR3 DNA reads as TGTGCCAGCAGCTTCTGGAAGGGCCTCACAGATACGCAGTATTTT.

This clonotype was detected many times. The J gene is TRBJ1-1, the V gene TRBV6-1, with 7 bases that match TRBD1. V dropped 6 bases and J dropped 4; count of bases not matched to a gene: 8. Per germline, CDR1 MNHNS and CDR2 SASEGT. CDR3 size: 14 residues. CDR3 sequence reads: CASSWTGSGTEAFF. CDR3 nucleotides: TGTGCCAGCAGCTGGACAGGAAGCGGCACTGAAGCTTTCTTT.

In this sample, this clonotype turned up many times. The V and J genes are TRBV3-1 and TRBJ2-3; D gene uncertain. V was pared by 1 base and J by 4 bases, with 12 bases between. CDR1 and CDR2 (germline): LGHDT, YNNKEL (reference sequence). The CDR3 covers 15 residues. In DNA, the CDR3 is TGTGCCAGCAGCCAAGTCCCCACGACCGCAGATACGCAGTATTTT. It encodes CASSQVPTTADTQYF.

This clonotype showed up many times. The chain links TRBV4-3 to TRBJ1-5; D is ambiguous. Germline V gene data show CDR1 as LGHNA and CDR2 as YSLEER. The CDR3 is 16 residues long. V lost 0 bases to trimming and J lost 2 bases, with 11 bases between them. Here the CDR3 reads CASSQDVISGNQPQHF. CDR3 nucleotides: TGCGCCAGCAGCCAAGACGTGATCAGTGGCAATCAGCCCCAGCATTTT.

The table lists this clonotype with many counts. The chain is built from TRBV4-1 and TRBJ2-1; TRBD2 matches 11 bases. With V trimmed by 0 bases and J by 6 bases, 4 bases remained unmatched. CDR1 and CDR2 from the germline V gene are MGHRA and YSYEKL. The CDR3 extends over 16 amino acids. The CDR3 spells CASSQDALAGGNEQFF. The CDR3 DNA follows: TGCGCCAGCAGCCAAGATGCGCTAGCGGGAGGCAATGAGCAGTTCTTC.